Included here is one TCR beta chain sequence, with context. This clone was counted only a few times. Its antigen specificity is not known. Within one base of it there is no much larger clone, and no base qualities were kept. V is reduced by 5 bases and J by 0 bases, leaving a spacing of 14 bases between them. From the cysteine up to the phenylalanine, the CDR3 has a length of 16 residues. The kept DNA is CDR3 alone, 48 bases in frame from the first base. The germline V gene (reference sequence) sets CDR1 to LNHDA and CDR2 to SQIVND. The record originates from a study of radiation and T cells in renal cell carcinoma (dated by TCRdb to the early 2020s). Context from the whole study: Samples came from a clinical trial, in which primary renal cell carcinomas received 15 Gy stereotactic body radiation therapy followed by nephrectomy 4 weeks later. TCR beta sequencing covered some 55 samples in total, comprising around 25 tumors and approximately 27 peripheral blood samples. Across all 50 or so samples, under 5,000,000 unique CDR3 nucleotide sequences, encoding 2.5 million to 3 million unique CDR3 amino acid sequences, were identified. What the research found in general, with its limitations: Because the trial had a single-armed design, the trial could not examine how radiation dose or scheduling affected the TCR repertoire. In blood, the top tumor clonotypes increased from baseline to 2 weeks after radiation and then shrank by 4 weeks, which suggests a temporary expansion of tumor-resident clones. Because pretreatment tumor biopsies were not available, the study could not determine whether clonotypes were already present within the tumor at baseline. Dynamics of the blood repertoire were not tracked past 4 weeks after treatment.

This specimen's time point label, per the study, means: baseline pretreatment blood. The treatment or condition label here, explained by the study, means: 15 Gy SBRT to primary tumor, nephrectomy 4 weeks later. Serial peripheral blood from radiation-treated patients was sampled at baseline, 2 weeks and 4 weeks after SBRT to track tumor-enriched clonotypes. Every patient had renal cell carcinoma of clear cell pathology. The QIAamp DNA Blood Mini Kit (Qiagen) was used to prepare genomic DNA for TCR sequencing. The analyses included only samples that passed all quality control checks. TCR beta libraries were generated from genomic DNA with the immunoSEQ kit, following the manufacturer's recommendations. Library preparation used a first multiplex PCR with proprietary primers, then a second PCR adding unique barcodes, with bead cleanups after each round. Each sample batch included a kit-provided positive control reaction and a negative control reaction. The final libraries underwent checking on an Agilent 4200 TapeStation D1000 ScreenTape, volumetric pooling, and quantification by qPCR. Sequencing was performed on an Illumina NextSeq500 with a MidOutput 150-cycle cartridge, and 156 Read1 and 15 Index1 cycles were run with kit custom primers. The pooled library was loaded at 1.0 pM, and around 18% PhiX control was spiked in. The source study handled its data this way. Vendor-processed data were analyzed in R, with a clonotype defined as all T cells sharing the same CDR3 nucleotide sequence. For clone abundance analyses, frequencies were normalized to the 10,000 most abundant clones in each sample. Public T cell clones, which averaged fewer than five per sample, were excluded before analysis. A difference in abundance of at least 32-fold between compartments was used to define tumor-enriched and baseline blood-enriched clonotypes. Clonotypes expanded or contracted between blood time points were identified with a beta-binomial differential abundance model. Similarity between tumor and blood repertoires was quantified using the Baroni-Urbani and Buser coefficient, and groups were compared with two-tailed Wilcoxon tests in R. The source is immuneACCESS, and TCRdb retained only in-frame sequences with V and J called. Part of the clones is not carried over; for the studies checked, unresolved V genes explain less than half of this, and the remainder is unexplained. V and J calls and clone size come straight from that table; D and trimming were deduced from the DNA. Across this sample there are some 100,000 clones, with approximately 80% seen only once. Around 6.3% of the sample is held by the ten biggest clonotypes.

The starting material was blood, obtained from a patient whose treatment included radiotherapy and nephrectomy. This chain is built from TRBV19 and TRBJ1-5, with no confidently assigned D gene. The sequence came from a man aged 55 to 70 with renal cell carcinoma. The sequenced DNA: TGTGCCAGTAGTGGCAGTGGGCCATATAGCAATCAGCCCCAGCATTTT. Its protein product is CASSGSGPYSNQPQHF.